This T cell receptor (beta chain) is drawn from a study of blood T cell repertoires in COVID-19. Study-wide context: COVID-19 samples collected from the United States, Italy and Spain covered acute and convalescent phases.

Germline V gene lookup returns CDR1 ENHRY and CDR2 SYGVKD. This CDR3 comprises 17 residues. Trimming removed 5 bases from V and 5 bases from J; junction bases left unmatched: 12. In the original analysis: Using reference gene primer amplification, nucleated cell counts were estimated. Data came from immunoSEQ multiplex PCR; TCRdb stores just in-frame clones and leaves some out. From that table come the V and J calls and clone size; the DNA was used to work out D and trimming. The sample yields tens of thousands of clones, more than 70% seen once. Sequenced material: peripheral blood. The chain employs TRBV10-3 and TRBJ2-2, with 9 nucleotides matching TRBD1. The source is a human donor in a cohort sampled during active COVID-19. The CDR3 region is CAISQNWTGAGTGELFF. The CDR3 region has the DNA TGTGCCATCAGTCAAAACTGGACAGGGGCGGGGACCGGGGAGCTGTTTTTT.